This is a list of T cell receptor beta chains from one sample in a study of T-cell memory formation after mild COVID-19. TCRdb reanalysed the 5' RACE reads using MiXCR and keeps one entry per CDR3 protein. The sample lists about 290,000 distinct CDR3 sequences, roughly 15% seen once, with about a fifth in the top ten. Material: PBMCs or a T cell subset sorted from them (not recorded which). All receptors come from a man aged 18 to 35 who had mild COVID-19 (a few samples of this study predate the infection). Cell type and time point are not known. The CDR3 runs from the conserved cysteine through the conserved F or W.

v_call | cdr3_aa
TRBV28 | CASSPGGDRGTEAFF
TRBV7-3 | CASRNERETGRIAKNIQYF
TRBV6-6 | CASTTYSGGPQETQYF
TRBV4-3 | CASSQGGTARDTQYF
TRBV6-2/TRBV6-3 | CASSYVRGLGQPQHF
TRBV12-3/TRBV12-4 | CASSLYSPIQYF
TRBV4-3 | CASSQAADIDTQYF
TRBV3-1 | CASSQDSAGGLVYNEQFF
TRBV6-2/TRBV6-3 | CASSYPIGLAMETQYF
TRBV20-1 | CSAREGRGSYYEQYF
TRBV7-2 | CASSLMGGYGELFF
TRBV20-1 | CSARDDRGNEKLFF
TRBV5-5 | CASSVTGLRETQYF
TRBV11-2 | CASSWTADTQYF
TRBV4-3 | CASSSDLRGGYNEQFF
TRBV29-1 | CSVEQNYEQYF